Listed below are T cell receptor beta chains from one sample, sequenced in a study of T cells after yellow fever vaccination. In TCRdb, the 5' RACE reads were re-called with MiXCR into one record per CDR3 protein. The table includes 250,000 to 400,000 distinct CDR3 sequences, 3.5% to 4.5% detected once. The specimen comprised PBMCs, sampled 15 days after the yellow fever booster vaccination. The origin of the receptors is a man aged 18 to 30 who received the YFV17D yellow fever vaccine. CDR3s include the opening cysteine and the closing phenylalanine or tryptophan. The D gene is left open where the match is weak. Clone size is not always given. Where it is, it says once, few, many or a class for expanded clones.

D,size,J,V,DNA,CDR3
.,many,TRBJ2-3,TRBV5-1,TGCGCCAGCAGCTTCAGGGGAGGGAGTAGCACAGATACGCAGTATTTT,CASSFRGGSSTDTQYF
.,many,TRBJ2-3,TRBV5-1,TGCGCCAGCGGGGGGGGCGGCACAGATACGCAGTATTTT,CASGGGGTDTQYF
.,.,TRBJ2-5,TRBV5-6,TGTGCCAGCAGCATAGGGACTTGGAGAGAGACCCAGTACTTC,CASSIGTWRETQYF
TRBD1,.,TRBJ1-2,TRBV24-1,TGTGCCACCAGTGACTACAGGGGCTATGGCTACACCTTC,CATSDYRGYGYTF
.,many,TRBJ2-5,TRBV12-3/TRBV12-4,TGTGCCAGCAGTTTTTGGGACCTCCAAGAGACCCAGTACTTC,CASSFWDLQETQYF
.,.,TRBJ2-7,TRBV27,TGCACCAGCAGTTTGGGAGATGATCAGTACTTC,CTSSLGDDQYF
TRBD2,few,TRBJ2-3,TRBV10-2,TGCGCCAGCGCAAGCGGGGGGAGCACAGATACGCAGTATTTT,CASASGGSTDTQYF
.,many,TRBJ1-2,TRBV1,TGCACCAGCAGCCGCTTCAGGGGTCGCCATAACTATGGCTACACCTTC,CTSSRFRGRHNYGYTF
TRBD1,few,TRBJ2-7,TRBV5-1,TGCGCCAGCAGCTTTTTGACAGGGAAGGCCTACGAGCAGTACTTC,CASSFLTGKAYEQYF
TRBD2,many,TRBJ2-7,TRBV5-1,TGCGCCAGCAGCTTGCCCCTAGCGGGGGGTGGTGAGCAGTACTTC,CASSLPLAGGGEQYF
.,few,TRBJ2-1,TRBV27,TGTGCCAGCAGTTTCCTCTATGGCACCTACAATGAGCAGTTCTTC,CASSFLYGTYNEQFF